The 28 T cell receptor beta chains given below trace back to one sample, sequenced in a study of blood T cell repertoires in COVID-19. Sequencing was performed with immunoSEQ multiplex PCR; in TCRdb, only in-frame clones are kept and a portion is missing. Of some 40,000 clones in the sample, approximately 80% were seen once. Sequencing was done on a sample of peripheral blood. The receptors shown here come from a human donor in a cohort sampled during active or convalescent COVID-19. The donor label of this sample is uncertain.

The chain has TRBV15 and TRBJ2-7, with TRBD2 identical over 7 bases. The CDR3 has 13 amino acids. V gave up 5 bases and J gave up 3 bases; unmatched junction bases: 4. Germline V gene data show CDR1 as LNHNV and CDR2 as YYDKDF (reference sequence). DNA for the CDR3: TGTGCCACCAGCCCAGGGACTAACTACGAGCAGTACTTC. Its protein product is CATSPGTNYEQYF.

In this sample, this clone turned up once. The chain recombines TRBV3-1 (or the pseudogene TRBV3-2) with TRBJ1-2; possible D gene TRBD1, 6 bases. Germline V gives CDR1 LGHDT, CDR2 YNNKEL (reference sequence). Trimming cost V 4 bases and J 7 bases, with 19 bases left between them. The CDR3 runs to 15 residues. The CDR3: CASSPLQGLGSGYTF. The CDR3 DNA follows: TGTGCCAGCAGCCCCTTACAGGGCCTAGGTAGTGGCTACACCTTC.

This clone is a singleton in its sample. This chain uses TRBV19 with TRBJ1-3; D might be TRBD1 (5 bases). This CDR3 contains 14 residues. The germline gives CDR1 LNHDA, CDR2 SQIVND (reference sequence). V was trimmed by 4 bases and J by 3 bases, leaving 10 bases between them. CDR3 protein: CASSRTSIGNTIYF. The CDR3 region has the DNA TGTGCCAGTAGTAGGACATCCATTGGAAACACCATATATTTT.

The chain carries TRBV9 and TRBJ2-3; a possible D gene is TRBD2 (6 bases). Germline V CDR1 and CDR2: SGDLS, YYNGEE. V dropped 4 bases and J dropped 0 bases, with 15 bases sitting between them. The CDR3 covers 16 residues. In nucleotides, the CDR3 is TGTGCCAGCAGCTCAGGTAGCGGATCTAGCACAGATACGCAGTATTTT. Amino acid sequence: CASSSGSGSSTDTQYF. The full variable domain, its missing parts supplied by reference TRBV9 and TRBJ2-3, is DSGVTQTPKHLITATGQRVTLRCSPRSGDLSVYWYQQSLDQGLQFLIQYYNGEERAKGNILERFSAQQFPDLHSELNLSSLELGDSALYFCASSSGSGSSTDTQYFGPGTRLTVL.

This clone is a singleton in its sample. The chain combines TRBV5-1 with TRBJ2-7; 7 positions agree with TRBD1. Losses at the gene ends were 0 bases for V and 1 base for J; bases not matched to a gene: 4. CDR3 length: 15 residues. Germline loops: CDR1 SGHRS, CDR2 YFSETQ. The CDR3 bases are TGCGCCAGCAGCTTGGTTTCAGGGGGATCCTACGAGCAGTACTTC. Its protein is CASSLVSGGSYEQYF.

The chain links TRBV5-6 to TRBJ1-1, with D possibly matching TRBD1 (5 bases). CDR3 length equals 15 residues. Germline-derived CDR1 and CDR2 are SGHDT and YYEEEE. V was cut by 2 bases and J by 7 bases, with 18 bases left in between. The CDR3 DNA is TGTGCCAGCAGCTTCGTCAGGGTCTCTTCGGGTGAAGCTTTCTTT. Amino acid sequence: CASSFVRVSSGEAFF.

The chain has TRBV9 and TRBJ2-1, with TRBD2 matching 7 bases. V shed 0 bases, J shed 0 bases, and the junction held 3 bases outside the gene matches. Germline V gene data show CDR1 as SGDLS and CDR2 as YYNGEE. The CDR3 loop spans 16 amino acids. The CDR3: CASSVEGGSSYNEQFF. CDR3 DNA: TGTGCCAGCAGCGTAGAGGGCGGGAGCTCCTACAATGAGCAGTTCTTC.

The genes are TRBV21-1 and TRBJ2-2; TRBD2 was called by the table and not checked on the DNA. TRBV21-1 is a pseudogene locus. The CDR3 extends over 16 amino acids. This chain's CDR3 is CASSKGAGDGTGELFF. CDR3 nucleotides: TGTGCCAGCAGCAAAGGGGCGGGAGACGGAACCGGGGAGCTGTTTTTT.

The chain carries TRBV6-2 or TRBV6-3 and TRBJ2-7; 11 nucleotides agree with TRBD2. V gave up 6 bases and J gave up 6 bases; unmatched junction bases: 7. This CDR3 spans 14 amino acids. The germline gives CDR1 MNHEY, CDR2 SVGEGT. As DNA, the CDR3 is TGTGCCAGCAGCCCCTGGACTAGCGGGCTCGAGCAGTACTTC. Protein: CASSPWTSGLEQYF.

The chain couples TRBV4-2 to TRBJ1-2, with D possibly TRBD1 on 5 matching bases. Trimming pared 0 bases from V and 8 bases from J, leaving 13 bases between. The CDR3 is 14 amino acids. CDR1 and CDR2 from the germline V gene are LGHNA and YNFKEQ. CDR3 loop: CASSQEAGNNGYTF. DNA for the CDR3: TGTGCCAGCAGCCAAGAAGCAGGGAACAACGGCTACACCTTC.

This chain uses TRBV18 with TRBJ2-2, with 12 bases fitting TRBD2. J gave up 4 bases and V 0 bases, and 9 bases lay outside the gene matches. CDR1 is KGHSH, CDR2 LQKENI, per germline. CDR3 length equals 19 residues. The CDR3 DNA reads as TGTGCCAGCTCACCACCCCCAACTAGCGGGAGGAAAATCACCGGGGAGCTGTTTTTT. This gives the protein CASSPPPTSGRKITGELFF. The full variable domain, rest sourced from reference TRBV18 and TRBJ2-2, is NAGVMQNPRHLVRRRGQEARLRCSPMKGHSHVYWYRQLPEEGLKFMVYLQKENIIDESGMPKERFSAEFPKEGPSILRIQQVVRGDSAAYFCASSPPPTSGRKITGELFFGEGSRLTVL.

The chain carries TRBV24-1 and TRBJ2-1, with D perhaps TRBD1 (6 bases). There are 14 residues in the CDR3. Germline CDR1 KGHDR, CDR2 SFDVKD. The ends were cut back, 9 bases at V and 6 bases at J, with 17 bases in the middle. The CDR3 reads CATQGWETRNEQFF. DNA for the CDR3: TGTGCCACCCAGGGGTGGGAGACACGCAATGAGCAGTTCTTC.

This sequence joins TRBV6-1 and TRBJ2-7; maybe TRBD2 (6 bases). Trimming took off 0 bases at V and 3 bases at J, with 15 bases between the two ends. CDR3 size: 16 residues. Germline CDR1 MNHNS, CDR2 SASEGT. The CDR3 nucleotides read TGTGCCAGCAGTGAAGCAACGGTAGCGGCCGGCTACGAGCAGTACTTC. The encoded protein is CASSEATVAAGYEQYF.

The chain combines TRBV5-1 with TRBJ2-3; D gene unclear. The CDR3 has 16 amino acids. Germline lookup yields CDR1 SGHRS and CDR2 YFSETQ. Trimming cost V 0 bases and J 0 bases, with 11 bases left between them. The CDR3 here is CASSLGHQSSTDTQYF. DNA for the CDR3: TGCGCCAGCAGCTTGGGACACCAATCTAGCACAGATACGCAGTATTTT.

The chain recombines TRBV5-4 with TRBJ2-1, with 14 bases identical to TRBD2. The CDR3 contains 15 residues. V was pared by 3 bases and J by 7 bases, with 3 bases of the junction left unmatched. Per germline, CDR1 SGHNT and CDR2 YYREEE (reference sequence). The CDR3 loop reads CASSSGLAGDNEQFF. The DNA for the CDR3 is TGTGCCAGCAGCTCGGGACTAGCGGGAGATAATGAGCAGTTCTTC.

The CDR3 protein is CASKRSSGYNEQFF. CDR3 nucleotides: TGTGCCAGTAAGAGGTCTAGCGGTTACAATGAGCAGTTCTTC. This rearrangement joins TRBV19 to TRBJ2-1, with TRBD2 identical over 7 bases. The trim removed 7 bases at V and 4 bases at J, leaving 7 bases unmatched. The CDR3 has 14 residues. The V gene's germline CDR1 is LNHDA and CDR2 SQIVND (reference sequence).

A word on this clone: Other DNA variants within this sample encode the same CDR3. The rearrangement uses TRBV6-5 and TRBJ1-5, with 9 bases identical to TRBD1. The ends lost 2 bases at V and 7 bases at J; junction bases unmatched: 3. In germline, CDR1 is MNHEY, CDR2 SVGAGI. The CDR3 spans 14 residues. The CDR3 loop is CASSYTGQGQPQHF. CDR3 nucleotide sequence: TGTGCCAGCAGTTACACGGGACAGGGACAGCCCCAGCATTTT.

This clone came up once. Here the CDR3 reads CASSQVASGSYETQYF. The DNA for the CDR3 is TGCGCCAGCAGCCAAGTTGCTAGCGGGAGTTATGAGACCCAGTACTTC. This rearrangement joins TRBV4-3 to TRBJ2-5; 10 nucleotides agree with TRBD2. The junction had 7 bases not matched to a gene; V was cut back by 1 base and J by 5 bases. CDR1 and CDR2 (germline): LGHNA, YSLEER. The CDR3 loop spans 16 amino acids.

V gene TRBV5-6 combines with J gene TRBJ1-1, with 8 nucleotides matching TRBD1. This CDR3 is 14 amino acids long. Germline V lookup: CDR1 SGHDT, CDR2 YYEEEE. The V gene end was trimmed by 4 bases and the J gene end by 3 bases; junction bases not matched to a gene: 5. This CDR3 is CASSGNRGDTEAFF. In nucleotides, the CDR3 is TGTGCCAGCAGCGGGAACAGGGGGGACACTGAAGCTTTCTTT.

This clone appeared a single time. The chain uses TRBV6-1 and TRBJ2-1; 8 nucleotides agree with TRBD2. Germline V gene lookup returns CDR1 MNHNS and CDR2 SASEGT. Trimming removed 3 bases from V and 8 bases from J; junction bases left unmatched: 3. CDR3 length: 13 amino acids. CDR3 bases: TGTGCCAGCAGTGACGCCGGGAGGGATGAGCAGTTCTTC. It translates to CASSDAGRDEQFF.

J is TRBJ2-3 and V is TRBV5-1, with 10 bases that match TRBD1. CDR1 SGHRS and CDR2 YFSETQ come from the germline V gene. The CDR3 has 16 amino acids. Trimming at V came to 4 bases and at J to 3 bases, leaving 8 bases not matched to a gene. The CDR3 protein is CASSPGTGVMTDTQYF. The CDR3 coding sequence is TGCGCCAGCAGCCCGGGGACAGGGGTTATGACAGATACGCAGTATTTT.

The chain uses TRBV19 and TRBJ1-5; the match to TRBD1 covers 7 bases. Trimming at V came to 6 bases and at J to 5 bases, leaving 13 bases not matched to a gene. Germline V gene data show CDR1 as LNHDA and CDR2 as SQIVND (reference sequence). The CDR3 spans 16 residues. Written as DNA, the CDR3 is TGTGCCAGTAGCACCTCATCCGGACAGGAGGATCAGCCCCAGCATTTT. Translated: CASSTSSGQEDQPQHF.

This clone occurred a few times. V usage is TRBV7-3 and J usage is TRBJ1-2; 9 positions agree with TRBD1. The trim removed 2 bases at V and 7 bases at J, leaving 2 bases unmatched. Germline V CDR1 and CDR2: SGHTA, FQGTGA. The CDR3 has 13 amino acids. CDR3 coding DNA: TGTGCCAGCAGCTTAGACAGGGGGAGTGGCTACACCTTC. This sequence encodes CASSLDRGSGYTF. Complete variable domain (other parts from reference TRBV7-3 and TRBJ1-2): GAGVSQTPSNKVTEKGKYVELRCDPISGHTALYWYRQSLGQGPEFLIYFQGTGAADDSGLPNDRFFAVRPEGSVSTLKIQRTERGDSAVYLCASSLDRGSGYTFGSGTRLTVV.

This sequence joins TRBV4-2 and TRBJ1-3; 7 nucleotides agree with TRBD1. CDR1 and CDR2 (germline): LGHNA, YNFKEQ. The CDR3 contains 14 residues. The trim removed 4 bases at V and 3 bases at J, leaving 3 bases unmatched. The CDR3 DNA sequence: TGTGCCAGCAGCCCCACAGGGGATGGAAACACCATATATTTT. As protein: CASSPTGDGNTIYF.

The V and J genes are TRBV27 and TRBJ2-1; 12 nucleotides match TRBD2. Germline loops: CDR1 MNHEY, CDR2 SMNVEV (reference sequence). The trim removed 7 bases at V and 9 bases at J, leaving 7 bases unmatched. The CDR3 loop spans 14 amino acids. The CDR3, as DNA: TGTGCCAGCACTTGGTCTAGCGGGAGGGGTGAGCAGTTCTTC. It encodes CASTWSSGRGEQFF.

CDR3 in DNA: TGTGCCAGCTCACCGAACTCCGGAGGCTTCACCGGGGAGCTGTTTTTT. This gives the protein CASSPNSGGFTGELFF. The chain recombines TRBV18 with TRBJ2-2; maybe TRBD2 (5 bases). Germline V gene sequence: CDR1 KGHSH, CDR2 LQKENI. The length of the CDR3 is 16 residues. V was clipped by 3 bases and J by 4 bases, with 15 bases between them.

This clone has a single count. V gene TRBV9 combines with J gene TRBJ2-3, with 9 bases lining up with TRBD2. This CDR3 contains 16 residues. V shed 4 bases and J 2 bases; nucleotides not matched to a gene: 8. Looked up from germline, CDR1 is SGDLS and CDR2 is YYNGEE. The CDR3 DNA follows: TGTGCCAGCAGCCTCCGGACTAGCGAGTACACAGATACGCAGTATTTT. Its translation is CASSLRTSEYTDTQYF.

This chain connects TRBV3-1 (or the pseudogene TRBV3-2) to TRBJ2-7; tentative D call: TRBD1 (6 bases). The V and J ends lost 0 bases and 4 bases respectively, with 10 bases between them. The CDR3 has 14 amino acids. From germline, CDR1 is LGHDT and CDR2 YNNKEL (reference sequence). CDR3 protein: CASSQDSRGYEQYF. CDR3 nucleotide sequence: TGTGCCAGCAGCCAAGATAGCAGGGGTTACGAGCAGTACTTC.